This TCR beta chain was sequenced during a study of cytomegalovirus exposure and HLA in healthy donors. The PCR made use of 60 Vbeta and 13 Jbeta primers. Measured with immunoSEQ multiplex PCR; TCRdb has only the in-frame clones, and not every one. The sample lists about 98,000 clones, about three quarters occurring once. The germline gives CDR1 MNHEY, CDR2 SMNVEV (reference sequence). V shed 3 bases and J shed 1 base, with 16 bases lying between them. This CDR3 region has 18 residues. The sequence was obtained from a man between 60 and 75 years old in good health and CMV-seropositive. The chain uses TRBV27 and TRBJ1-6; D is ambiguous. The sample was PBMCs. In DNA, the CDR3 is TGTGCCAGCAGTTTCCGGAAAGTAGAGGGTTCCTATAATTCACCCCTCCACTTT. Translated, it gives CASSFRKVEGSYNSPLHF.